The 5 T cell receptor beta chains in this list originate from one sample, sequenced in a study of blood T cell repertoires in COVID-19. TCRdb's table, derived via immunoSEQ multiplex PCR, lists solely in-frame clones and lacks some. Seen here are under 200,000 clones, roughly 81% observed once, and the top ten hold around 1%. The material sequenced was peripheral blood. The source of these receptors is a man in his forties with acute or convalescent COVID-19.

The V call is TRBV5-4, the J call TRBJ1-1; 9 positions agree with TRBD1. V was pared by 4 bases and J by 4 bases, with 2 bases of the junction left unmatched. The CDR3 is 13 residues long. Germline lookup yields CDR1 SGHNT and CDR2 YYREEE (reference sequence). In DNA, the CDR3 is TGTGCCAGCAGCGAGGACAGGGGCACTGAAGCTTTCTTT. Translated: CASSEDRGTEAFF.

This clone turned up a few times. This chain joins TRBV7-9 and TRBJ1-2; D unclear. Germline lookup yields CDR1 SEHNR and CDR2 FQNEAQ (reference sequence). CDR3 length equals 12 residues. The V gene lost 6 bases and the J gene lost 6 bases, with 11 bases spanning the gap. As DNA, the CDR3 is TGTGCCAGCAGACTAGCCGCGGATGGCTACACCTTC. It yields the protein CASRLAADGYTF.

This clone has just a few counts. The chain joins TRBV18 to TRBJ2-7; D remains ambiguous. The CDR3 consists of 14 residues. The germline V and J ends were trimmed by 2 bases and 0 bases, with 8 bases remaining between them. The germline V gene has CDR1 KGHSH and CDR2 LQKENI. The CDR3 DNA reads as TGTGCCAGCTCACCATCACGGAGCTCCTACGAGCAGTACTTC. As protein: CASSPSRSSYEQYF.

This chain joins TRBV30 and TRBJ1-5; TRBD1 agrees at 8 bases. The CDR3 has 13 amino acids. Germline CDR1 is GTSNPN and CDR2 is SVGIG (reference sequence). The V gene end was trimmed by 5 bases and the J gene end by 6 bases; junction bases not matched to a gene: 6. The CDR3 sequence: CAWGPGGSQPQHF. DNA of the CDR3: TGTGCCTGGGGGCCAGGGGGCTCTCAGCCCCAGCATTTT.

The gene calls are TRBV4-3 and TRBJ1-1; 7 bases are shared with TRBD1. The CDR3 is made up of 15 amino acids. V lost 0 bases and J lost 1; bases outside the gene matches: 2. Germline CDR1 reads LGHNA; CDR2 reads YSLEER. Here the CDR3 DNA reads TGCGCCAGCAGCCAAGAGTACAGGGGGAACACTGAAGCTTTCTTT. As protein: CASSQEYRGNTEAFF.